The 14 T cell receptor beta chains below all came from one sample that was sequenced in a study of glioma-infiltrating T cells. Amplification of TCR alpha and beta CDR3 regions from RNA used iRepertoire nested multiplex PCR. TCRdb ran MiXCR on the multiplex PCR reads and lists one entry per CDR3 protein. The table records approximately 120,000 distinct CDR3 sequences, around a quarter of them present only once. The specimen sequenced was glioma tissue, nonneoplastic brain tissue, or PBMCs (not recorded which). These receptors originate from a human donor with low-grade glioma or glioblastoma, undergoing nonglioma brain surgery, or in good health (not recorded which).

This clonotype has only one observation. This CDR3 is missing its conserved last phenylalanine or tryptophan, likely due to a read error. This chain joins TRBV24-1 and TRBJ1-5; D gene uncertain. CDR3 length: 14 residues. Looked up from germline, CDR1 is KGHDR and CDR2 is SFDVKD. The CDR3 region is CATSDPQTNQTQHL. The CDR3 nucleotides are TGTGCCACCAGTGATCCACAAACCAATCAGACCCAGCATCTT.

About this clonotype: This may be a read error, as it is one base from a much larger clone. V gene TRBV6-5 combines with J gene TRBJ2-7, with no clear D. This CDR3 spans 15 amino acids. V was cut by 1 base and J by 0 bases, with 10 bases left in between. Germline V lookup: CDR1 MNHEY, CDR2 SVGAGI. The CDR3 DNA follows: TGTGCCAGCAGTTACTGGCAGTCTAGCTCCTACGAGCAGTACTTC. It specifies CASSYWQSSSYEQYF.

CDR3 loop: CVSSLSGSLEAFF. CDR3 nucleotide sequence: TGTGTTAGCAGTTTAAGCGGTTCCCTGGAAGCTTTCTTT. The V gene is TRBV28, the J gene TRBJ1-1, with D unclear. CDR1 is MDHEN and CDR2 is SYDVKM in the germline V gene. The CDR3 loop spans 13 amino acids.

Comments on this clonotype: One end of the junction does not line up with germline, which may come from a read error. The rearrangement joins TRBV15 to TRBJ1-1; perhaps TRBD1 as D (5 bases). CDR1 LNHNV and CDR2 YYDKDF come from the germline V gene (reference sequence). The CDR3 contains 13 residues. DNA of the CDR3: TGTGCCACAAGCAGGACCAGGGTTGTTAAAGCTTTCTTT. Protein: CATSRTRVVKAFF.

The V and J genes are TRBV30 and TRBJ1-6; D not certain. This CDR3 is 17 amino acids long. Per germline, CDR1 GTSNPN and CDR2 SVGIG (reference sequence). Trimming stripped 0 bases from V and 0 bases from J, with 12 bases between. The CDR3 reads CAWSVTKSSSYNSPLHF. CDR3 in DNA: TGTGCCTGGAGTGTCACGAAGAGTAGCTCCTATAATTCACCCCTCCACTTT.

Details on this clonotype: Its ends do not fully match the called genes, so a read error is possible. The chain is built from TRBV6-2 or TRBV6-3 and TRBJ1-1; 9 bases are a match to TRBD1. The CDR3 totals 12 residues. Germline values: CDR1 MNHEY, CDR2 SVGEGT. The CDR3 region is CASGQGIIEAFF. The DNA of the CDR3 is TGTGCCAGTGGACAGGGGATTATTGAAGCTTTCTTC.

This clonotype has ten or more counts. The chain uses TRBV20-1 and TRBJ1-5; D unresolved. Per the germline V gene, CDR1 is DFQATT and CDR2 is SNEGSKA (reference sequence). V lost 0 bases and J lost 5, with 8 bases in between. This CDR3 is 13 amino acids long. The CDR3 here is CSARDGGYQPQHF. CDR3 bases: TGCAGTGCTAGAGATGGAGGATATCAGCCCCAGCATTTT.

In its sample, this clonotype was seen many times. The chain has TRBV6-1 and TRBJ2-7, with D perhaps matching TRBD2 (5 bases). Germline V gene data show CDR1 as MNHNS and CDR2 as SASEGT. With 5 bases removed from V and 2 bases from J, the gap between germline ends came to 16 bases. There are 15 residues in the CDR3. The CDR3 nucleotides are TGTGCCAGCAGTTCACTGGGGAGCAAAGCCTACGAGCAGTACTTC. It specifies CASSSLGSKAYEQYF.

This clonotype was detected many times. The chain combines TRBV20-1 with TRBJ1-2; D possibly corresponds to TRBD1 (5 bases). Trimming took off 0 bases at V and 0 bases at J, with 14 bases between the two ends. Germline CDR1 is DFQATT and CDR2 is SNEGSKA (reference sequence). The CDR3 contains 16 residues. The CDR3 DNA reads TGCAGTGCTAGAGATACGTCGGGGCCCACTAACTATGGCTACACCTTC. This sequence encodes CSARDTSGPTNYGYTF.

To note about this clonotype: One junction end does not reproduce the germline sequence, and a read error may be involved. The gene calls are TRBV4-3 and TRBJ1-2, with 9 positions matching TRBD1. Germline loops: CDR1 LGHNA, CDR2 YSLEER. The CDR3 extends over 15 amino acids. CDR3 amino acids: CGSSLSLGQGYGYTF. Written as DNA, the CDR3 is TGCGGCAGCAGCTTAAGCCTGGGACAGGGATATGGCTACACCTTC.

This clonotype has at least ten counts. This chain connects TRBV3-1 to TRBJ1-1; D remains ambiguous. The CDR3 runs 13 residues. Germline assignment: CDR1 LGHDT and CDR2 YNNKEL (reference sequence). V gave up 5 bases and J gave up 2 bases, with 9 bases separating them. The DNA of the CDR3 is TGTGCCAGCAGCGGGAAGTCTAACACTGAAGCTTTCTTT. Amino acid sequence: CASSGKSNTEAFF.

This clonotype was seen a few times. This sequence joins TRBV9 and TRBJ2-5; D unresolved. Trimming took 3 bases from V and 2 from J, leaving 5 bases between them. The germline V gene has CDR1 SGDLS and CDR2 YYNGEE. The CDR3 is 12 residues long. The CDR3: CASSATQETQYF. The CDR3 nucleotides read TGTGCCAGCAGCGCCACTCAAGAGACCCAGTACTTC.

As for this clonotype: At one of its ends the junction is not consistent with the germline gene, which may arise from a read error. This chain joins TRBV29-1 and TRBJ1-3; perhaps TRBD1 as D (5 bases). The CDR3 totals 15 residues. From germline, CDR1 is SQVTM and CDR2 ANQGSEA. In DNA, the CDR3 is TGCAGCGGCGAGGCCACAGGTGCCTCTGGAAACATCATATATTTT. This codes for CSGEATGASGNIIYF.

About this clonotype: This may arise from a read error, as a much more abundant clone is one base away. The chain uses TRBV7-2 and TRBJ2-5, with D possibly TRBD1 on 6 matching bases. CDR3 size: 15 residues. The V end was cut by 5 bases, the J end by 4 bases, with 17 bases between. Germline CDR1 is SGHTA and CDR2 is FQGNSA. The CDR3 sequence: CASSPQGHGGETQYF. CDR3 nucleotide sequence: TGTGCCAGCAGCCCCCAGGGGCATGGGGGAGAGACCCAGTACTTC.